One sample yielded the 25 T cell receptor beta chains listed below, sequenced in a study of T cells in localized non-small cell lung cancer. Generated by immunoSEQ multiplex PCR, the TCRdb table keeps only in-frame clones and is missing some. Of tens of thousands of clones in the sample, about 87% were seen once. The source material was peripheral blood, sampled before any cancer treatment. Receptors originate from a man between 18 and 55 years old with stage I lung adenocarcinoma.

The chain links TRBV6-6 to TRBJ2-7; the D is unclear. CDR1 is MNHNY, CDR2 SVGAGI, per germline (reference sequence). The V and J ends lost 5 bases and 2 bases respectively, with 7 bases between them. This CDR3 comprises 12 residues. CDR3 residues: CASSAVPYEQYF. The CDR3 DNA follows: TGTGCCAGCAGTGCGGTTCCCTACGAGCAGTACTTC.

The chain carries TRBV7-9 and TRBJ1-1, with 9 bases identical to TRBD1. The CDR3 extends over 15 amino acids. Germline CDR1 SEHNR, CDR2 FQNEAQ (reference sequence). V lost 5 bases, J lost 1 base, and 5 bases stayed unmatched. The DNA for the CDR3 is TGTGCCAGCAGCCCCCGGACAGGGGAGAACACTGAAGCTTTCTTT. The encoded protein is CASSPRTGENTEAFF.

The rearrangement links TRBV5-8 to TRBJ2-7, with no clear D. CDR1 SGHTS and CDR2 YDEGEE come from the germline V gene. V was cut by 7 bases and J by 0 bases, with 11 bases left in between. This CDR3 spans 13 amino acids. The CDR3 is CASRRRTSYEQYF. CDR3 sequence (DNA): TGTGCCAGCCGCAGGCGGACCTCCTACGAGCAGTACTTC.

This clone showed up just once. CDR3 residues: CASSLKGDYGYTF. The CDR3 bases are TGCGCCAGCAGCTTGAAAGGGGACTATGGCTACACCTTC. This chain connects TRBV5-1 to TRBJ1-2; a possible D gene is TRBD1 (5 bases). In germline, CDR1 is SGHRS, CDR2 YFSETQ. Trimming removed 1 base from V and 3 bases from J, with 7 bases in between. The length of the CDR3 is 13 residues.

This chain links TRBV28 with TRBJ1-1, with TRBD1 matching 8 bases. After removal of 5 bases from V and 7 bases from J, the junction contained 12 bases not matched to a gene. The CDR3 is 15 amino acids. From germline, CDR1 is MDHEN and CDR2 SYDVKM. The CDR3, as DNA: TGTGCCAGCAGTCGAACCGGGACAGGCGGGAGTGAAGCTTTCTTT. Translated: CASSRTGTGGSEAFF.

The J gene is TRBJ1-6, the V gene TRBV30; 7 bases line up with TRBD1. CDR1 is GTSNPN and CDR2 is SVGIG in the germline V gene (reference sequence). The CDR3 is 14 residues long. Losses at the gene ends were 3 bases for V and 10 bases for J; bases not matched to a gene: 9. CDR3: CAWRAGAGGSPLHF. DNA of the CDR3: TGTGCCTGGAGGGCCGGGGCAGGGGGGTCACCCCTCCACTTT.

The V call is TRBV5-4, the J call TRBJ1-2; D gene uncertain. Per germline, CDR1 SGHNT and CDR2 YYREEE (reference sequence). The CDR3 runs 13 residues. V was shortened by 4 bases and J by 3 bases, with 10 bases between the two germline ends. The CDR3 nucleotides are TGTGCCAGCAGCCCGCCTTCTTACTATGGCTACACCTTC. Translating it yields CASSPPSYYGYTF.

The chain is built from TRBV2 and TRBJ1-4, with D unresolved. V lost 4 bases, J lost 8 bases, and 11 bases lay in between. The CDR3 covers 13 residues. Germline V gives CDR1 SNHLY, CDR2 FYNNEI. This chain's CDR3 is CASSVFVGEKLFF. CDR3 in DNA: TGTGCCAGCAGTGTCTTTGTGGGGGAAAAACTGTTTTTT.

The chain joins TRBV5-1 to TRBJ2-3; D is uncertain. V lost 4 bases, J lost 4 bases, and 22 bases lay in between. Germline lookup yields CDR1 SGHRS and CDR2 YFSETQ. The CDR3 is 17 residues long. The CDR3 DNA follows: TGCGCCAGCAGCCGTCTTAACAGCATTACTGAGGCAGATACGCAGTATTTT. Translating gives CASSRLNSITEADTQYF.

The CDR3 protein is CASMGQGNYGYTF. CDR3 bases: TGTGCCAGTATGGGACAGGGGAACTATGGCTACACCTTC. The chain joins TRBV19 to TRBJ1-2, with TRBD1 matching over 10 bases. The length of the CDR3 is 13 residues. Per germline, CDR1 LNHDA and CDR2 SQIVND (reference sequence). V was clipped by 7 bases and J by 2 bases; unmatched bases: 1.

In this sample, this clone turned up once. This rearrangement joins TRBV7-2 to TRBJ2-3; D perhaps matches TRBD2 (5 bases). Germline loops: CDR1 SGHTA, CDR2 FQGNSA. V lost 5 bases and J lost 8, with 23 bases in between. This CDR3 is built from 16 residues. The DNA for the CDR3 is TGTGCCAGCAGCCCACGGGGAGATGAATTCTCAAGTACGCAGTATTTT. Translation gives CASSPRGDEFSSTQYF.

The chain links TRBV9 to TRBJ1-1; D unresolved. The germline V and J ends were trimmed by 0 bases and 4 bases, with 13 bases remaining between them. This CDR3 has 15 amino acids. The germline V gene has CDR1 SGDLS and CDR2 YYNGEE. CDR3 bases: TGTGCCAGCAGCGTAGAGGTGGGATCTGGCACTGAAGCTTTCTTT. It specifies CASSVEVGSGTEAFF.

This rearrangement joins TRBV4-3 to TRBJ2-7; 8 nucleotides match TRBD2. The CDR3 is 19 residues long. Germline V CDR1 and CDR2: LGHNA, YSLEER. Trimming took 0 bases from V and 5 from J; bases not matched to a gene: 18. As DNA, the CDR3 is TGCGCCAGCAGCCAAGATCTTAAGAAGGGGACTAGGGGTTCTCACGAGCAGTACTTC. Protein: CASSQDLKKGTRGSHEQYF.

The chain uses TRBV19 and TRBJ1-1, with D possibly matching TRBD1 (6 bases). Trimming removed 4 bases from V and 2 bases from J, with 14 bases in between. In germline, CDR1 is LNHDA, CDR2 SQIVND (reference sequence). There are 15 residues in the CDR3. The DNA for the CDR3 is TGTGCCAGTAGTAGCGGGACAAATCTTAACACTGAAGCTTTCTTT. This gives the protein CASSSGTNLNTEAFF.

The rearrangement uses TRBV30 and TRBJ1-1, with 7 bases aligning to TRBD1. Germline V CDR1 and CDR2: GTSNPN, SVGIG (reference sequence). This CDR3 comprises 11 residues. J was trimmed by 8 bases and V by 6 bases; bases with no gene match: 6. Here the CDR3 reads CACHRTGEAFF. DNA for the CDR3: TGTGCCTGCCATCGGACAGGAGAAGCTTTCTTT.

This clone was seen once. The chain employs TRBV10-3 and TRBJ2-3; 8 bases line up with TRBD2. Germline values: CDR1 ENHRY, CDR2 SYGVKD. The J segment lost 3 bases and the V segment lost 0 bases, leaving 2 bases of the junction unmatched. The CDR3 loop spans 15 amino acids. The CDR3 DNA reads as TGTGCCATCAGTGAGTCGAGCGGGGGAACAGATACGCAGTATTTT. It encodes CAISESSGGTDTQYF.

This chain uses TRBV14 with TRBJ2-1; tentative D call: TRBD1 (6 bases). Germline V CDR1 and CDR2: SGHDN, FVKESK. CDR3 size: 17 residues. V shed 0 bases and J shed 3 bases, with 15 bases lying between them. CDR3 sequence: CASSQDRDKTDYNEQFF. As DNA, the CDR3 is TGTGCCAGCAGCCAAGATCGGGACAAGACGGACTACAATGAGCAGTTCTTC.

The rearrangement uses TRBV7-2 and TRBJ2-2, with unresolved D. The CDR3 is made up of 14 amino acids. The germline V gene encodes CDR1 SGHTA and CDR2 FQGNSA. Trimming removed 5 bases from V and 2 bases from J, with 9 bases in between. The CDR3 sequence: CASSILVNTGELFF. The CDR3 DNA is TGTGCCAGCAGCATACTGGTAAACACCGGGGAGCTGTTTTTT.

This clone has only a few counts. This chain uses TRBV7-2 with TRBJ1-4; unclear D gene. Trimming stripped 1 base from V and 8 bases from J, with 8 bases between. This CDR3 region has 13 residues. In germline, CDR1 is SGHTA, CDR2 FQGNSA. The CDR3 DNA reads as TGTGCCAGCAGCTTAGGGAGGGTGGAAAAACTGTTTTTT. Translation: CASSLGRVEKLFF. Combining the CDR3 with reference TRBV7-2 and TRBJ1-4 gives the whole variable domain GAGVSQSPSNKVTEKGKDVELRCDPISGHTALYWYRQSLGQGLEFLIYFQGNSAPDKSGLPSDRFSAERTGGSVSTLTIQRTQQEDSAVYLCASSLGRVEKLFFGSGTQLSVL.

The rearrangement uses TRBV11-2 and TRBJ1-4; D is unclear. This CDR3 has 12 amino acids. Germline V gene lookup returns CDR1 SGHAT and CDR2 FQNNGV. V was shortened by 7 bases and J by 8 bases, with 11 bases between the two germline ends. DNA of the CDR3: TGTGCCAGCACCAGAACCGCGGAAAAACTGTTTTTT. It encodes CASTRTAEKLFF.

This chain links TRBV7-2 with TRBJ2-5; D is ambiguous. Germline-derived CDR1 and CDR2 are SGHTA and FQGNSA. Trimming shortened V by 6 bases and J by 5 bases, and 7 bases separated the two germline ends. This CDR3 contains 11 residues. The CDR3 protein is CASSAIETQYF. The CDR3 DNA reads TGTGCCAGCAGTGCAATCGAGACCCAGTACTTC.

The CDR3 bases are TGTGCCAGCGGCAGAGGGGCGAGGACCGGGGAGCTGTTTTTT. Residues: CASGRGARTGELFF. This chain connects TRBV2 to TRBJ2-2, with D perhaps matching TRBD1 or TRBD2 (5 bases each). Germline CDR1 and CDR2: SNHLY and FYNNEI. The CDR3 has 14 amino acids. Trimming cost V 8 bases and J 5 bases, with 15 bases left between them.

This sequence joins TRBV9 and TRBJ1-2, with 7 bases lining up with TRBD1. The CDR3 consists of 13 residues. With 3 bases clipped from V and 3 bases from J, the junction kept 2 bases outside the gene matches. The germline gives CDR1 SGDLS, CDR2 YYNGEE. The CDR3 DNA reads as TGTGCCAGCAGCGACGGGACAGACTATGGCTACACCTTC. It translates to CASSDGTDYGYTF.

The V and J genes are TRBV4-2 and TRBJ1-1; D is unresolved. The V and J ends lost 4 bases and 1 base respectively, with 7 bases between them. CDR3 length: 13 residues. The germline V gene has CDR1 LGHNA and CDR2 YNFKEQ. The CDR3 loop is CASSPRENTEAFF. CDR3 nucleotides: TGTGCCAGCAGCCCCCGGGAGAACACTGAAGCTTTCTTT.

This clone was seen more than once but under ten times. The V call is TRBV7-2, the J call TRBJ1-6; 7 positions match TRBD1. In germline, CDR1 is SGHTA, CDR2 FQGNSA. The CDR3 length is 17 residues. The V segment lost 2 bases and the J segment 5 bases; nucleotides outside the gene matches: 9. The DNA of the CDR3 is TGTGCCAGCAGCTTACGGGGAGGGGGCGCCGATAATTCACCCCTCCACTTT. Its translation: CASSLRGGGADNSPLHF.